This T cell receptor (beta chain) was identified during a study of cytomegalovirus exposure and HLA in healthy donors. Notes on the study in general: The authors later found HLA-associated TCR beta chains more clonally expanded than equally common others.

CDR1 MNHEY and CDR2 SMNVEV come from the germline V gene (reference sequence). Trimming removed 10 bases at V and 8 bases at J, with 18 bases between. CDR3 length equals 13 residues. The PCR was carried out with 60 Vbeta primers and 13 Jbeta primers. Produced via immunoSEQ multiplex PCR; TCRdb's table is partial and in-frame only. The sample has approximately 140,000 clones; around 79% are singletons. A few counts support this clone. The antigen remains undetermined. The V and J genes are TRBV27 and TRBJ2-1; D is ambiguous. Sequenced material: PBMCs. The clonotype was recovered from a male donor in good health and CMV-seronegative. The CDR3 sequence is CATPLWLVDEQFF. The CDR3 DNA follows: TGTGCCACCCCGTTGTGGCTCGTCGATGAGCAGTTCTTC.